At least ten counts were recorded for the clone carrying this TCR beta chain. What it binds is not known. The data belong to a study of T cells in Graves' hyperthyroidism and ophthalmopathy. Turning to the study itself: At initial diagnosis, before any treatment had begun, peripheral blood was obtained. Study results and caveats: Among thyroid clonotypes expanded above 0.001, most also appeared in blood.

The source material, RNA transcripts, was used to amplify TCR beta CDR3 regions. A set of HTBI primers served as the primers for a first-round RT-PCR of the TCR CDR3. TCRdb re-analysed the multiplex PCR reads in MiXCR, keeping a single row per CDR3 protein. The sample carries hundreds of thousands of distinct CDR3 sequences, roughly 14% recorded once. V lost 5 bases, J lost 0 bases, and 7 bases stayed unmatched. The CDR3 totals 15 residues. Germline V gene data show CDR1 as MDHEN and CDR2 as SYDVKM. This sequence joins TRBV28 and TRBJ2-7, with TRBD2 matching over 7 bases. The TCR originated in a woman in her thirties or forties with Graves' ophthalmopathy. Sequenced material: blood. The DNA for the CDR3 is TGTGCCAGCAGTGGGGGGGGGGAGGCCTCCTACGAGCAGTACTTC. Translating it yields CASSGGGEASYEQYF.